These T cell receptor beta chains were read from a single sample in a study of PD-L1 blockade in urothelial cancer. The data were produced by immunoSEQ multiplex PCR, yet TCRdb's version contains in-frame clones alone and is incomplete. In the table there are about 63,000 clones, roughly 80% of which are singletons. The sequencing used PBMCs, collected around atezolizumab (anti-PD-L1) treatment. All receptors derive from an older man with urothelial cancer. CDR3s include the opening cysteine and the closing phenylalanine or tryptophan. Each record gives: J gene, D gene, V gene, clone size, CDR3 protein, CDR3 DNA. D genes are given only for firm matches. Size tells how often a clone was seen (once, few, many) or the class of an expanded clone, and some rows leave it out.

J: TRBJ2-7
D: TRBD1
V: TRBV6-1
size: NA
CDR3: CAGWSGQGVYEQYF
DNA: TGTGCCGGCTGGTCGGGACAGGGGGTTTACGAGCAGTACTTC

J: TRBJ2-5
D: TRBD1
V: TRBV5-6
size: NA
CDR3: CASSRGTAKETQYF
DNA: TGTGCCAGCAGCCGAGGGACAGCCAAAGAGACCCAGTACTTC

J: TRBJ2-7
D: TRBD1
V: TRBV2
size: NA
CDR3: CASSEDRQGANEQYF
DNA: TGTGCCAGCAGTGAGGACAGACAGGGGGCGAACGAGCAGTACTTC

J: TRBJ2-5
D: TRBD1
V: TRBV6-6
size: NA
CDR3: CASRTGEETQYF
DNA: TGTGCCAGCAGGACAGGGGAAGAGACCCAGTACTTC

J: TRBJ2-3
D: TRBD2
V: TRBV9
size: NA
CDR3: CASSLTSGSSTDTQYF
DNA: TGTGCCAGCAGTCTCACTAGCGGATCTAGCACAGATACGCAGTATTTT

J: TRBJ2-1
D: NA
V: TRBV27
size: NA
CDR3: CASSLSGFNEQFF
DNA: TGTGCCAGCAGTTTAAGCGGGTTCAATGAGCAGTTCTTC

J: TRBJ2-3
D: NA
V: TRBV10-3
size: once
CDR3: CAISEEQGTDTQYF
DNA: TGTGCCATCAGTGAGGAGCAGGGCACAGATACGCAGTATTTT

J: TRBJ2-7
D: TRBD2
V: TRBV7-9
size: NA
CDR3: CASRPTAAGAEQYF
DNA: TGTGCCAGCAGACCAACGGCAGCGGGGGCCGAGCAGTACTTC

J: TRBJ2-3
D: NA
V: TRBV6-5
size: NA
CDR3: CTSSTGPDTQYF
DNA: TGTACCAGCAGTACAGGGCCAGATACGCAGTATTTT

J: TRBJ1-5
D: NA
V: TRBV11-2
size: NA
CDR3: CASSSGGQQNQPQHF
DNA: TGTGCCAGCAGCTCCGGCGGGCAGCAGAATCAGCCCCAGCATTTT

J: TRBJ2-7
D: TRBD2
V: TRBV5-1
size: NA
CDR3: CASSSGIAGGRYEQYF
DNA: TGCGCCAGCAGCTCTGGAATAGCGGGAGGGAGGTACGAGCAGTACTTC

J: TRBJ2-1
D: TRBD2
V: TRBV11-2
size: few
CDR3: CASSLGRGLADNEQFF
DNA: TGTGCCAGCAGCTTAGGGAGAGGACTAGCGGATAATGAGCAGTTCTTC

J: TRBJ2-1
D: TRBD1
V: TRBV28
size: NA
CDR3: CASSTRQGHDEQFF
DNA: TGTGCCAGCAGTACCCGACAGGGACACGATGAGCAGTTCTTC

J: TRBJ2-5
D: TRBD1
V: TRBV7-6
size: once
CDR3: CASRTGQRFQETQYF
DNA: TGTGCCAGCAGAACGGGACAGAGGTTCCAAGAGACCCAGTACTTC

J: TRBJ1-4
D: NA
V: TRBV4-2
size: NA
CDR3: CASSQDVEGANEKLFF
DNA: TGTGCCAGCAGCCAAGATGTCGAGGGAGCTAATGAAAAACTGTTTTTT

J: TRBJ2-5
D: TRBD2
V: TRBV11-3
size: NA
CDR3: CASSLGEGRPETQYF
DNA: TGTGCCAGCAGCTTAGGGGAGGGGAGACCAGAGACCCAGTACTTC

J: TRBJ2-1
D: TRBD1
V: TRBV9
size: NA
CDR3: CASSRTGSHYNEQFF
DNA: TGTGCCAGCAGCAGGACAGGGAGTCATTACAATGAGCAGTTCTTC

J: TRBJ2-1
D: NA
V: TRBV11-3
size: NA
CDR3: CASSPGDYEQFF
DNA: TGTGCCAGCAGCCCCGGGGATTATGAGCAGTTCTTC

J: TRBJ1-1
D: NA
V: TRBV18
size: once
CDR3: CVTPPGVDTEAFF
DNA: TGTGTGACTCCCCCAGGGGTGGACACTGAAGCTTTCTTT

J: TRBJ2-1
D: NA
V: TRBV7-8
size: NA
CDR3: CASSSLGQNYNEQFF
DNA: TGTGCCAGCAGCTCCCTCGGACAGAACTACAATGAGCAGTTCTTC